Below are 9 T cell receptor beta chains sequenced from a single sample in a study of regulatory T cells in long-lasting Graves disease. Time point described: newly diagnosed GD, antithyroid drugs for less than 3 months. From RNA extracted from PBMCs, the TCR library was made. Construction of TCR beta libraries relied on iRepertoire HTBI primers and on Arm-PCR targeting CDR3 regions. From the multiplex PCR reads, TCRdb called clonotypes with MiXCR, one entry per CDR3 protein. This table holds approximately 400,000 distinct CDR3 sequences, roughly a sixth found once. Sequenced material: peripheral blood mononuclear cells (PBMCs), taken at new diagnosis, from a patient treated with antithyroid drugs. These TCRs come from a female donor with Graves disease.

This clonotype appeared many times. CDR3 bases: TGTGCCAGCAGTAGCCCCCAGTCCGACGAGCAGTACTTC. Its protein is CASSSPQSDEQYF. The rearrangement joins TRBV28 to TRBJ2-7; no clear D gene. The ends were cut back, 5 bases at V and 5 bases at J, with 13 bases in the middle. This CDR3 is built from 13 residues. Germline-derived CDR1 and CDR2 are MDHEN and SYDVKM.

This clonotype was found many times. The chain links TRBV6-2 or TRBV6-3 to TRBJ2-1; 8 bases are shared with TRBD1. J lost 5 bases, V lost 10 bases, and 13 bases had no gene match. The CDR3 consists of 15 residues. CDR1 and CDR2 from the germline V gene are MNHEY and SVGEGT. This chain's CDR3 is CATHSRDRNHNEQFF. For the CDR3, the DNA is TGTGCCACTCATTCCCGGGACAGGAATCACAATGAGCAGTTCTTC.

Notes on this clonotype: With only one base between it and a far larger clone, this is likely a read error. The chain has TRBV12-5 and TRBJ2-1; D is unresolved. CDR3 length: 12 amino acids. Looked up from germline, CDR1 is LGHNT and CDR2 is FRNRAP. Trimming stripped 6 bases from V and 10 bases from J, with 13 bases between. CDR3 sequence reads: CASGPTPREQFF. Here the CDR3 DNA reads TGTGCTAGTGGCCCTACTCCCCGGGAGCAGTTCTTC.

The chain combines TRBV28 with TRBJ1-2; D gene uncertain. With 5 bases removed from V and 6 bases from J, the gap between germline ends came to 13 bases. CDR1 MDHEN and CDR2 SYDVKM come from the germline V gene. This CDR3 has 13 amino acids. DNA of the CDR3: TGTGCCAGCAGTACCCCCGGGGTCGATGGCTACACCTTC. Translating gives CASSTPGVDGYTF.

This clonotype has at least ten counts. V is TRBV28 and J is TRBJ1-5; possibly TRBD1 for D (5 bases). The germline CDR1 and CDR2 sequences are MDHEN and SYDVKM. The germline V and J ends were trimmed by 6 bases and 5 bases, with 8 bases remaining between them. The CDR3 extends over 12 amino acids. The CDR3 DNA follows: TGTGCCAGCAGGACAGCCCATCAGCCCCAGCATTTT. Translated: CASRTAHQPQHF.

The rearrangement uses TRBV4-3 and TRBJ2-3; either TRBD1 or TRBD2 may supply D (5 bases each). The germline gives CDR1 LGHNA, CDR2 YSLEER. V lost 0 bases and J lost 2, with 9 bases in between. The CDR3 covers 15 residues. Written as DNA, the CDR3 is TGCGCCAGCAGCCAAGAGAGGGGATACACAGATACGCAGTATTTT. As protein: CASSQERGYTDTQYF.

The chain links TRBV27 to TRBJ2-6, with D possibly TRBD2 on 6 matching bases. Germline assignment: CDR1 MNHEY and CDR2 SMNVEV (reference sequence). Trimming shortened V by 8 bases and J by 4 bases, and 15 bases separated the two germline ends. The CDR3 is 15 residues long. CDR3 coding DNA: TGTGCCAGCGGGCCCGGCGGGGTGGGGGCCAACGTCCTGACTTTC. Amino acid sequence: CASGPGGVGANVLTF.

CDR3 sequence: CASSTHPSSYNEQFF. The CDR3 bases are TGTGCCAGCAGCACCCACCCGAGCTCCTACAATGAGCAGTTCTTC. The chain joins TRBV9 to TRBJ2-1; D is unresolved. CDR1 and CDR2 (germline): SGDLS, YYNGEE. This CDR3 is built from 15 residues. V lost 4 bases, J lost 0 bases, and 11 bases lay in between.

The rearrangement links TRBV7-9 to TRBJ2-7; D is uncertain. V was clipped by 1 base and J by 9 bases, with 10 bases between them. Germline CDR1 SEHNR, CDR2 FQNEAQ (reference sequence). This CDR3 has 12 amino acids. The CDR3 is CASSLEGTGQYF. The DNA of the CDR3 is TGTGCCAGCAGCTTAGAGGGAACGGGGCAGTACTTC.